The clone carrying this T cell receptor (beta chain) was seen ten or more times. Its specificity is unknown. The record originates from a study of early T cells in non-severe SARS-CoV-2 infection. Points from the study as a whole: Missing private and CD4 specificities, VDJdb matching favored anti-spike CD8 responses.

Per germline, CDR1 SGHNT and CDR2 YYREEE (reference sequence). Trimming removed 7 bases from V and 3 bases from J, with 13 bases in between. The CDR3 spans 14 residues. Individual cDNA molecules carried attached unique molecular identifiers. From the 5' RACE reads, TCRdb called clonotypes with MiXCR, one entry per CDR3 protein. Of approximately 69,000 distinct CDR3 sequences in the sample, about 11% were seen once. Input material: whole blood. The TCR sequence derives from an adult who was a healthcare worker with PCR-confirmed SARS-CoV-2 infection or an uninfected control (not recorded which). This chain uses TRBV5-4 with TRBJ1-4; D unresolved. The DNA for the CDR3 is TGTGCCAGCGGCTACACCGGAGCTAATGAAAAACTGTTTTTT. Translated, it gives CASGYTGANEKLFF.